Listed below are T cell receptor beta chains from one sample, sequenced in a study of cytomegalovirus exposure and HLA in healthy donors. Method: immunoSEQ multiplex PCR; TCRdb's copy keeps in-frame clones and lacks some. The sample shows about 180,000 clones, 80% of them seen only once. Sequencing input: PBMCs. These receptors were collected from a woman in her twenties or thirties in good health and CMV-seronegative. Each CDR3 is given with its conserved first and last residue. The order of the fields is J gene, clone size, D gene, CDR3 length, V gene, CDR3 DNA, CDR3 protein. The D gene is left open where the match is weak. Where a row states a size, it is once, few, many or the class of an expanded clone; other rows omit it.

>TRBJ2-3|NA|NA|13|TRBV5-6
TGTGCCAGCAGCTTGGCCTTTACAGATACGCAGTATTTT
CASSLAFTDTQYF
>TRBJ2-3|NA|TRBD2|17|TRBV30
TGTGCCTGGAGTTCTACTAGCGGGGGCCGCCGCACAGATACGCAGTATTTT
CAWSSTSGGRRTDTQYF
>TRBJ2-3|NA|TRBD1|15|TRBV30
TGTGCCTGGGACCCCGGACAGGGTATCCCAGATACGCAGTATTTT
CAWDPGQGIPDTQYF
>TRBJ2-2|few|NA|14|TRBV10-2
TGCGCCAGCAGCCTATTACGAGGGCGGGGGGAGCTGTTTTTT
CASSLLRGRGELFF
>TRBJ1-2|NA|TRBD1|12|TRBV30
TGTGCCTGGAGTCAGGGGGCGCGGGGCTACACCTTC
CAWSQGARGYTF
>TRBJ1-1|few|NA|17|TRBV14
TGTGCCAGCAGCCAGAGTGGCGGGGGGCGAGTGAACACTGAAGCTTTCTTT
CASSQSGGGRVNTEAFF
>TRBJ2-5|NA|TRBD1|13|TRBV6-5
TGTGCCAGCAGACGGGACAGCCAAGAGACCCAGTACTTC
CASRRDSQETQYF
>TRBJ2-7|NA|TRBD2|15|TRBV5-1
TGCGCCAGCAGCCCCCAGCGGGGGGCCGCCTACGAGCAGTACTTC
CASSPQRGAAYEQYF
>TRBJ1-1|once|NA|13|TRBV5-5
TGTGCCAGCAGCCCTGGTACGGGCACTGAAGCTTTCTTT
CASSPGTGTEAFF
>TRBJ1-1|NA|NA|16|TRBV7-9
TGTGCCAGCAGTCGTACCTTAGACAGCAAGTACACTGAAGCTTTCTTT
CASSRTLDSKYTEAFF
>TRBJ1-2|NA|TRBD1|14|TRBV5-1
TGCGCCAGCAGCGCGGGACAGGGGATCTATGGCTACACCTTC
CASSAGQGIYGYTF
>TRBJ1-2|NA|NA|14|TRBV5-8
TGTGCCAGCAGCTTTTTCTCGGCGGGCAGGGGACACACCTTC
CASSFFSAGRGHTF
>TRBJ2-7|NA|NA|14|TRBV25-1
TGTGCCAAAGTTGGGGGCCCCGGGTCCTACGAGCAGTACTTC
CAKVGGPGSYEQYF
>TRBJ1-2|NA|TRBD1|15|TRBV5-1
TGCGCCAGCAGCACCCCGAGACAGGGGGCGGGGGGCTACACCTTC
CASSTPRQGAGGYTF
>TRBJ2-3|NA|NA|12|TRBV29-1
TGCAGCGTTGAAGATCATGCAGATACGCAGTATTTT
CSVEDHADTQYF
>TRBJ1-4|NA|NA|17|TRBV15
TGTGCCACCAGCAGAGATGGAGGGATCGCAACTAATGAAAAACTGTTTTTT
CATSRDGGIATNEKLFF